A single sample is the source of the 29 T cell receptor beta chains below, sequenced in a study of CD8+CD57+ T cells in acquired aplastic anemia. Those patients picked for sequencing had displayed CD8+CD57+ cell expansion on flow cytometry. According to the study, genomic DNA was the template for TCR beta VDJ and CDR3 profiling. TCRdb analysed the reads with MiXCR anew, one entry per CDR3 protein. This table has around 180,000 distinct CDR3 sequences, over 40% appearing once. Source material: sorted CD4+, CD8+, or CD8+CD57+ T cells (not recorded which) from PBMCs. All receptors come from a human donor with aplastic anemia.

In regard to this clonotype: The junction and the germline gene differ at one end; a read error may be behind it. J is TRBJ1-5 and V is TRBV19, with unresolved D. This CDR3 has 14 amino acids. Germline V gene lookup returns CDR1 LNHDA and CDR2 SQIVND (reference sequence). The DNA for the CDR3 is TGTGCCACCACCCCTGACGGTAGCAATCAGCCCCAGCACTTT. Residues: CATTPDGSNQPQHF. The full variable domain, its missing parts supplied by reference TRBV19 and TRBJ1-5, is DGGITQSPKYLFRKEGQNVTLSCEQNLNHDAMYWYRQDPGQGLRLIYYSQIVNDFQKGDIAEGYSVSREKKESFPLTVTSAQKNPTAFYLCATTPDGSNQPQHFGDGTRLSIL.

This clonotype was counted a few times. The chain employs TRBV24-1 and TRBJ2-2; D uncertain. Trimming took off 7 bases at V and 1 base at J, with 12 bases between the two ends. Germline-derived CDR1 and CDR2 are KGHDR and SFDVKD. The CDR3 is 15 amino acids. CDR3 DNA: TGTGCCACCAGGCCCGGGCTGGGGAACACCGGGGAGCTGTTTTTT. The encoded protein is CATRPGLGNTGELFF.

This clonotype occurred a few times. This chain links TRBV15 with TRBJ2-1; D is possibly TRBD2 (5 bases). Germline V gene data show CDR1 as LNHNV and CDR2 as YYDKDF (reference sequence). The CDR3 extends over 16 amino acids. V dropped 5 bases and J dropped 1 base, with 15 bases sitting between them. CDR3 residues: CATSAERGLSYNEQFF. CDR3 nucleotides: TGTGCCACCAGCGCAGAAAGAGGACTTTCCTACAATGAGCAGTTCTTC.

Details on this clonotype: One base away lies a much larger clone, so this may be a sequencing read error. This sequence joins TRBV5-1 and TRBJ2-5, with TRBD1 as a possible D gene (6 bases). V was pared by 3 bases and J by 4 bases, with 19 bases between. The CDR3 extends over 16 amino acids. CDR1 and CDR2 (germline): SGHRS, YFSETQ. The CDR3 DNA sequence: TGCGCCAGCAGCTCCGGACAGACTTTCTCTCGAGAGACCCAGTACTTC. Amino acid sequence: CASSSGQTFSRETQYF.

The chain links TRBV15 to TRBJ2-7; D uncertain. The CDR3 extends over 14 amino acids. V lost 0 bases, J lost 5 bases, and 11 bases lay in between. Germline V gene lookup returns CDR1 LNHNV and CDR2 YYDKDF (reference sequence). CDR3: CATSRDGEYHEQYF. The CDR3 DNA reads as TGTGCCACCAGCAGAGATGGAGAGTACCACGAGCAGTACTTC. The full variable domain, rest sourced from reference TRBV15 and TRBJ2-7, is DAMVIQNPRYQVTQFGKPVTLSCSQTLNHNVMYWYQQKSSQAPKLLFHYYDKDFNNEADTPDNFQSRRPNTSFCFLDIRSPGLGDTAMYLCATSRDGEYHEQYFGPGTRLTVT.

V usage is TRBV9 and J usage is TRBJ2-1, with a weak D call TRBD1 (5 bases). Germline CDR1 and CDR2: SGDLS and YYNGEE. V gave up 1 base and J gave up 5 bases, with 22 bases separating them. The CDR3 length is 18 residues. CDR3 residues: CASSVSPSAGPGNNEQFF. Written as DNA, the CDR3 is TGTGCCAGCAGCGTAAGCCCCTCTGCTGGGCCAGGGAACAATGAGCAGTTCTTC.

The chain is built from TRBV24-1 and TRBJ2-1; D might be TRBD2 (5 bases). This CDR3 comprises 15 residues. Germline lookup yields CDR1 KGHDR and CDR2 SFDVKD. The V gene lost 1 base and the J gene lost 9 bases, with 15 bases spanning the gap. CDR3 sequence: CATSDLGQLGGEQFF. The CDR3 nucleotides are TGTGCCACCAGTGATTTAGGGCAGCTCGGAGGTGAGCAGTTCTTC.

This clonotype appeared many times. The chain is built from TRBV9 and TRBJ2-1; 9 bases fit TRBD2. V gave up 0 bases and J gave up 4 bases; unmatched junction bases: 8. The CDR3 consists of 17 residues. Germline CDR1 reads SGDLS; CDR2 reads YYNGEE. The CDR3 DNA is TGTGCCAGCAGCGTAGGAGAGCGGGGGGTAGGATACAATGAGCAGTTCTTC. Protein product: CASSVGERGVGYNEQFF.

As concerns this clonotype: This may arise from a read error, as a much more abundant clone is one base away. The chain employs TRBV11-2 and TRBJ2-1; 10 bases line up with TRBD2. The germline CDR1 and CDR2 sequences are SGHAT and FQNNGV. This CDR3 region has 15 residues. CDR3 DNA sequence: TGTGCCAGCAGCTCAACAGCGGGAGGGCCCTATGAGCAGATCTTC. It specifies CASSSTAGGPYEQIF.

Concerning this clonotype: The junction departs from germline at one end; a sequencing error may be responsible. The V call is TRBV15, the J call TRBJ1-2; TRBD1 agrees at 9 bases. Germline lookup yields CDR1 LNHNV and CDR2 YYDKDF (reference sequence). This CDR3 has 12 residues. CDR3 in amino acids: CATSGDRGYYTF. The CDR3 DNA reads as TGTGCCACCAGCGGAGACAGGGGGTACTACACCTTC.

CDR3 in amino acids: CASSLGTGGIGELFF. CDR3 sequence (DNA): TGTGCCAGCAGCTTGGGGACAGGGGGAATCGGGGAGCTGTTTTTT. The rearrangement uses TRBV7-8 and TRBJ2-2; 11 positions match TRBD1. Germline trimming cut 3 bases from V and 7 bases from J; bases unmatched to any gene: 4. Per the germline V gene, CDR1 is SGHVS and CDR2 is FQNEAQ. There are 15 residues in the CDR3.

In this sample, this clonotype turned up many times. J is TRBJ2-5 and V is TRBV7-9, with D possibly matching TRBD1 (5 bases). From germline, CDR1 is SEHNR and CDR2 FQNEAQ (reference sequence). V gave up 10 bases and J gave up 1 base, with 19 bases separating them. The CDR3 runs to 15 residues. CDR3 DNA: TGTGCCATCCCGTTCCAGGGTGAACGCCAAGAGACCCAGTACTTC. This sequence encodes CAIPFQGERQETQYF.

The sample holds a few counts of this clonotype. The chain is built from TRBV27 and TRBJ1-6, with a weak D call TRBD1 (5 bases). Germline-derived CDR1 and CDR2 are MNHEY and SMNVEV (reference sequence). Deletions cut 4 bases from V and 7 bases from J, with 14 bases between. This CDR3 region has 15 residues. This CDR3 is CASSSGTLLNSPLHF. The CDR3 nucleotides are TGTGCCAGCAGTTCAGGGACGCTTTTAAATTCACCCCTCCACTTT.

Note on this clonotype: This could be a read error, since a much larger clone is one nucleotide away. This sequence joins TRBV12-3 or TRBV12-4 and TRBJ2-2, with D tentatively TRBD1 (6 bases). V gave up 6 bases and J gave up 3 bases, with 11 bases separating them. The CDR3 is 14 residues long. The CDR3 here is CASSQGFDTGELFF. CDR3 coding DNA: TGTGCCAGCAGCCAGGGGTTTGACACCGGGGAGCTGTTTTTT.

The chain recombines TRBV10-1 with TRBJ2-2, with a tentative D call TRBD1 (5 bases). CDR1 and CDR2 from the germline V gene are WNHNN and SYGVQD (reference sequence). The V end lost 4 bases, the J end lost 0 bases, and 12 bases lay between the germline ends. The CDR3 is 16 amino acids. The CDR3 region has the DNA TGCGCCAGCAGTGGTTCGGGCAGGGCGAACACCGGGGAGCTGTTTTTT. Protein: CASSGSGRANTGELFF.

This chain joins TRBV2 and TRBJ1-2; no definite D call. V gave up 3 bases and J gave up 7 bases, with 9 bases separating them. There are 12 residues in the CDR3. CDR1 and CDR2 from the germline V gene are SNHLY and FYNNEI. The CDR3 bases are TGTGCCAGCAGTGACAGACTCGGTGGCTACACCTTC. Amino acids: CASSDRLGGYTF.

The V and J genes are TRBV3-1 and TRBJ2-7; 8 bases agree with TRBD2. CDR1 is LGHDT, CDR2 YNNKEL, per germline (reference sequence). With V trimmed by 8 bases and J by 0 bases, 9 bases remained unmatched. The length of the CDR3 is 15 residues. Here the CDR3 DNA reads TGTGCCAGCCGGGGAACGAGCGGGGGCTCCTACGAGCAGTACTTC. It codes for CASRGTSGGSYEQYF.

On this clonotype: Given a much more abundant clone one base away, this may be a read error. The chain has TRBV30 and TRBJ1-5, with TRBD1 matching 8 bases. The V segment lost 3 bases and the J segment 7 bases; nucleotides outside the gene matches: 5. The CDR3 has 13 amino acids. CDR1 is GTSNPN, CDR2 SVGIG, per germline (reference sequence). CDR3 in amino acids: CAWSRTGLQPQHF. Here the CDR3 DNA reads TGTGCCTGGAGCCGGACAGGGTTACAGCCCCAGCATTTT.

This clonotype was picked up one time. The CDR3, as DNA: TGCAGCGTTGAGGCAGGCGCTAGCACAGATACGCAGTATTTT. As protein: CSVEAGASTDTQYF. The chain carries TRBV29-1 and TRBJ2-3; no clear D. CDR1 SQVTM and CDR2 ANQGSEA come from the germline V gene. V shed 3 bases and J shed 0 bases, with 10 bases lying between them. The CDR3 is 14 amino acids.

The chain combines TRBV2 with TRBJ1-2, with unresolved D. CDR1 SNHLY and CDR2 FYNNEI come from the germline V gene. With 5 bases removed from V and 0 bases from J, the gap between germline ends came to 16 bases. This CDR3 comprises 16 residues. CDR3 in amino acids: CASSQTDETTNYGYTF. CDR3 DNA: TGTGCCAGCAGTCAAACGGACGAAACGACTAACTATGGCTACACCTTC.

In its sample, this clonotype was seen many times. This rearrangement joins TRBV20-1 to TRBJ1-4; D perhaps matches TRBD1 (5 bases). CDR1 is DFQATT and CDR2 is SNEGSKA in the germline V gene (reference sequence). There are 14 residues in the CDR3. V shed 7 bases and J shed 8 bases, with 20 bases lying between them. This CDR3 is CSVRVGEVGEKLFF. CDR3 nucleotides: TGCAGTGTGAGAGTGGGGGAGGTAGGCGAAAAACTGTTTTTT.

J is TRBJ1-2 and V is TRBV19; the D is unclear. The CDR3 is 14 residues long. Looked up from germline, CDR1 is LNHDA and CDR2 is SQIVND (reference sequence). Between the trimmed V and J ends, which lost 8 bases and 1 base, there was a span of 14 bases. The CDR3 DNA sequence: TGTGCCAGTTGCTGGAAGTACGGTAACTATGGCTACACCTTC. This codes for CASCWKYGNYGYTF.

The table lists this clonotype with a few counts. The chain is built from TRBV20-1 and TRBJ2-4, with 12 bases lining up with TRBD1. This CDR3 contains 16 residues. Germline V gene sequence: CDR1 DFQATT, CDR2 SNEGSKA (reference sequence). The trim removed 5 bases at V and 3 bases at J, leaving 8 bases unmatched. CDR3 DNA: TGCAGTGCTCAGGGACAGGGGGCGACCGTCAAAAACATTCAGTACTTC. Translating gives CSAQGQGATVKNIQYF.

The chain combines TRBV20-1 with TRBJ1-6, with TRBD1 matching over 8 bases. After removal of 6 bases from V and 8 bases from J, the junction contained 6 bases not matched to a gene. The germline V gene has CDR1 DFQATT and CDR2 SNEGSKA (reference sequence). This CDR3 is 13 amino acids long. The CDR3 nucleotides read TGCAGTGCAATGACAGGGGCTGATTCACCCCTCCACTTT. It translates to CSAMTGADSPLHF.

This clonotype has just one count. CDR3 in amino acids: CSVFAGGPHGYTF. The CDR3 nucleotides are TGCAGTGTATTCGCGGGGGGACCCCATGGCTACACCTTC. The chain links TRBV20-1 to TRBJ1-2, with TRBD1 as a possible D gene (5 bases). CDR1 is DFQATT, CDR2 SNEGSKA, per germline (reference sequence). Trimming removed 7 bases from V and 6 bases from J, with 18 bases in between. This CDR3 comprises 13 residues.

This clonotype was recorded a few times. V and J are TRBV3-1 and TRBJ2-1; the D is unclear. V dropped 1 base and J dropped 0 bases, with 7 bases sitting between them. This CDR3 spans 15 amino acids. Germline CDR1 and CDR2: LGHDT and YNNKEL (reference sequence). Here the CDR3 reads CASSQVRISYNEQFF. The DNA of the CDR3 is TGTGCCAGCAGCCAAGTTCGGATCTCCTACAATGAGCAGTTCTTC.

Ten or more counts support this clonotype. This may be a read error: a much more frequent sequence differs by one nucleotide. V gene TRBV24-1 combines with J gene TRBJ1-2; D is possibly TRBD1 (5 bases). CDR3 size: 14 residues. V was pared by 0 bases and J by 5 bases, with 9 bases between. Per the germline V gene, CDR1 is KGHDR and CDR2 is SFDVKD. In nucleotides, the CDR3 is TGTGCCACCAGTGATTTGGGCAGGGTTTATGGCTACACCTTC. This gives the protein CATSDLGRVYGYTF.

This rearrangement joins TRBV7-8 to TRBJ2-1; 7 bases align to TRBD2. The CDR3 is made up of 16 amino acids. The ends lost 5 bases at V and 8 bases at J; junction bases unmatched: 15. Germline CDR1 and CDR2: SGHVS and FQNEAQ. The CDR3 loop is CASSRPASGVGHEQFF. DNA of the CDR3: TGTGCCAGCAGCCGCCCCGCCAGCGGGGTAGGCCATGAGCAGTTCTTC. The complete variable domain, with remaining parts taken from reference TRBV7-8 and TRBJ2-1, reads GAGVSQSPRYKVAKRGQDVALRCDPISGHVSLFWYQQALGQGPEFLTYFQNEAQLDKSGLPSDRFFAERPEGSVSTLKIQRTQQEDSAVYLCASSRPASGVGHEQFFGPGTRLTVL.

This clonotype was counted a few times. The chain carries TRBV19 and TRBJ1-1; the D gene is possibly TRBD1 (6 bases). Germline CDR1 and CDR2: LNHDA and SQIVND (reference sequence). V was pared by 9 bases and J by 8 bases, with 10 bases between. This CDR3 is built from 10 residues. CDR3 residues: CASKGGEAFF. The DNA for the CDR3 is TGTGCCAGCAAGGGGGGGGAAGCTTTCTTT.